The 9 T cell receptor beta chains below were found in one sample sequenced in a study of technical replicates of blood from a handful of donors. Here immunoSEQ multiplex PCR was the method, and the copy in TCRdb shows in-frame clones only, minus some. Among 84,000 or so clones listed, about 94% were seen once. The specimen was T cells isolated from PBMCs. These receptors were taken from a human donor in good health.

The CDR3 is CASSALTPSGRTGETQYF. CDR3 nucleotides: TGTGCCAGCTCAGCCCTAACTCCTAGCGGGAGAACGGGAGAGACCCAGTACTTC. The gene calls are TRBV18 and TRBJ2-5; 10 bases are a match to TRBD2. The germline gives CDR1 KGHSH, CDR2 LQKENI. There are 18 residues in the CDR3. V lost 5 bases, J lost 4 bases, and 16 bases stayed unmatched. The full variable domain, in which reference TRBV18 and TRBJ2-5 provide the parts outside the CDR3, is NAGVMQNPRHLVRRRGQEARLRCSPMKGHSHVYWYRQLPEEGLKFMVYLQKENIIDESGMPKERFSAEFPKEGPSILRIQQVVRGDSAAYFCASSALTPSGRTGETQYFGPGTRLLVL.

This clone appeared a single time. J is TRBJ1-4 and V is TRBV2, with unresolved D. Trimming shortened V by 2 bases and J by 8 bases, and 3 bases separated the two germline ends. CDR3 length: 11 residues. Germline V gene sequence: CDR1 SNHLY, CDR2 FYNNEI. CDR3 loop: CASSEQEKLFF. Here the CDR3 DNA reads TGTGCCAGCAGTGAACAGGAAAAACTGTTTTTT.

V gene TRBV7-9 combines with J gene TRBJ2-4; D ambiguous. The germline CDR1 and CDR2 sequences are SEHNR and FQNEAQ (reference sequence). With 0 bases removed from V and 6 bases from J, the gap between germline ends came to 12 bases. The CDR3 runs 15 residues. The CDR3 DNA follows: TGTGCCAGCAGCTTAGCGTTAGCTAGTTCAAACATTCAGTACTTC. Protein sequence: CASSLALASSNIQYF. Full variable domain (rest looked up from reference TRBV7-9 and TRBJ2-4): DTGVSQNPRHKITKRGQNVTFRCDPISEHNRLYWYRQTLGQGPEFLTYFQNEAQLEKSRLLSDRFSAERPKGSFSTLEIQRTEQGDSAMYLCASSLALASSNIQYFGAGTRLSVL.

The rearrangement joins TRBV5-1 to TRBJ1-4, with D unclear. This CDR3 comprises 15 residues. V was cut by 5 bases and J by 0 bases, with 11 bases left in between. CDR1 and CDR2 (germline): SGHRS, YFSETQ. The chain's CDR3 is CASRLSLATNEKLFF. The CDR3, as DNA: TGCGCCAGCAGATTGTCCCTTGCAACTAATGAAAAACTGTTTTTT.

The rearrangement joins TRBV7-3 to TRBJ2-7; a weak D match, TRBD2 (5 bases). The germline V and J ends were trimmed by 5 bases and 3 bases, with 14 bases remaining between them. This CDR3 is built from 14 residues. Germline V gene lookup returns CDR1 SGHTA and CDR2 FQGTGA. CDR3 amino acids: CASSLTYGDYEQYF. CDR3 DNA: TGTGCCAGCAGCCTGACTTACGGGGACTACGAGCAGTACTTC.

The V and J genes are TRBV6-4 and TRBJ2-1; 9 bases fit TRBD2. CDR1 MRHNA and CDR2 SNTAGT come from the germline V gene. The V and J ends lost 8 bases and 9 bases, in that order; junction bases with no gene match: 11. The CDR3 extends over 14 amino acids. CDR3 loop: CASPGLAMRGEQFF. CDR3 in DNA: TGTGCCAGCCCGGGACTAGCCATGCGAGGTGAGCAGTTCTTC.

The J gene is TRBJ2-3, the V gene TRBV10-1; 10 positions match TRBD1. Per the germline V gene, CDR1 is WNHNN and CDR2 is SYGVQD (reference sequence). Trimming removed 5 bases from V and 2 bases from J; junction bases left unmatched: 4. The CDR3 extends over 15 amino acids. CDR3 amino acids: CASSPGQGHTDTQYF. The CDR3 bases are TGCGCCAGCAGTCCGGGACAGGGGCACACAGATACGCAGTATTTT.

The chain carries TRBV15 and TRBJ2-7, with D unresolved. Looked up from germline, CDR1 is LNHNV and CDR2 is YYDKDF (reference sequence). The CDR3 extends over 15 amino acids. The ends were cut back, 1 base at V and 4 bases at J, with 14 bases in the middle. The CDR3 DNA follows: TGTGCCACCAGCAGAGGAGTACCGCCCAAATACGAGCAGTACTTC. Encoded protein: CATSRGVPPKYEQYF.

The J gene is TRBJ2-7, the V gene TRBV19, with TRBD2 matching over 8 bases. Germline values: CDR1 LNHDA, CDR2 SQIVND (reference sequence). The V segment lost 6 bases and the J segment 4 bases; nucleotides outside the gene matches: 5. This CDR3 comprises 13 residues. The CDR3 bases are TGTGCCAGTAGCGGGAGGGCCGGGTACGAGCAGTACTTC. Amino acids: CASSGRAGYEQYF.